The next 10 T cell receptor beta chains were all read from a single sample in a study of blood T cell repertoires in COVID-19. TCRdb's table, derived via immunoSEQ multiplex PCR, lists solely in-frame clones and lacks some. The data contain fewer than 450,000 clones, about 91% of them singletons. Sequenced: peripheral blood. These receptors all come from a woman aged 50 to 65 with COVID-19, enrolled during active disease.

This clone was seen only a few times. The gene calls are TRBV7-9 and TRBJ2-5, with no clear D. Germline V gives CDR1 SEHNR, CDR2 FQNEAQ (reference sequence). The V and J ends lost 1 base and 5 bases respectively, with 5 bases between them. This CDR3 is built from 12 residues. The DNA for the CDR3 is TGTGCCAGCAGCTTAGTAGTGGAGACCCAGTACTTC. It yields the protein CASSLVVETQYF.

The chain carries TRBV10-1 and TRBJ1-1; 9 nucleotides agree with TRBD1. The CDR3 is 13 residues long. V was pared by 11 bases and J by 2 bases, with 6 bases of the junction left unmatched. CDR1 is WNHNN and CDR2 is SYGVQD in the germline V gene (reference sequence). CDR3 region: CAGDRGYNTEAFF. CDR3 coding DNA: TGCGCCGGTGACAGGGGGTATAACACTGAAGCTTTCTTT.

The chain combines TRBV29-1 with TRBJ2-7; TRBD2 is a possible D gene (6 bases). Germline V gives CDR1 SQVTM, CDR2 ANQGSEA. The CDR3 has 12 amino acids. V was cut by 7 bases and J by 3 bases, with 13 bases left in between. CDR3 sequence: CSARDLNYEQYF. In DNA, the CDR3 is TGCAGCGCCAGGGACTTAAACTACGAGCAGTACTTC.

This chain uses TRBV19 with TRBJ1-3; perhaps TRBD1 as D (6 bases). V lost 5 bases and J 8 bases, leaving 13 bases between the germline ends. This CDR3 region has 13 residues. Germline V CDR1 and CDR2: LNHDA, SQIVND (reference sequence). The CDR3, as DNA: TGTGCCAGTAGTCCGGGACAAACAGACACCATATATTTT. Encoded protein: CASSPGQTDTIYF.

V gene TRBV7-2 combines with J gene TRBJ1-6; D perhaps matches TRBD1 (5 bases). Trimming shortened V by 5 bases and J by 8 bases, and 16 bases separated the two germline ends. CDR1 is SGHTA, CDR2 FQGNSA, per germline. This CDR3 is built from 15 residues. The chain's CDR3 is CASSPVQGRDSPLHF. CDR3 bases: TGTGCCAGCAGCCCAGTCCAGGGCAGGGATTCACCCCTCCACTTT.

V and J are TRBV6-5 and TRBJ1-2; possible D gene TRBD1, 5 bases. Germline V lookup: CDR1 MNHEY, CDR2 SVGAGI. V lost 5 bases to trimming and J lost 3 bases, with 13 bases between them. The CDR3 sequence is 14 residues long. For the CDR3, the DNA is TGTGCCAGCAGTCCCCAGGGCGGTGACTATGGCTACACCTTC. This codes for CASSPQGGDYGYTF.

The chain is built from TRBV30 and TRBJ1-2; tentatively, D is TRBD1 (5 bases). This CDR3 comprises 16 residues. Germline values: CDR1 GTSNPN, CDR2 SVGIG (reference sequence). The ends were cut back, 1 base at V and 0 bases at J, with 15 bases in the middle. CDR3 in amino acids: CAWSGGASGPNYGYTF. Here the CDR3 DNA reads TGTGCCTGGAGTGGGGGCGCGTCGGGCCCTAACTATGGCTACACCTTC.

The CDR3 DNA follows: TGTGCCAGCAGCTTATTTCGGGGTACTGAAGCTTTCTTT. The encoded protein is CASSLFRGTEAFF. The V and J genes are TRBV11-2 and TRBJ1-1; no clear D. The CDR3 is 13 residues long. CDR1 is SGHAT, CDR2 FQNNGV, per germline. V was clipped by 2 bases and J by 5 bases, with 9 bases between them.

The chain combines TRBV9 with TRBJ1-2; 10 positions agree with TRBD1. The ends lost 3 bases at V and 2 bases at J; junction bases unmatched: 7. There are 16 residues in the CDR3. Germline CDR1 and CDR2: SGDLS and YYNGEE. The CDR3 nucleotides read TGTGCCAGCAGCGCGACAGGGGGCGCGGAGAACTATGGCTACACCTTC. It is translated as CASSATGGAENYGYTF.

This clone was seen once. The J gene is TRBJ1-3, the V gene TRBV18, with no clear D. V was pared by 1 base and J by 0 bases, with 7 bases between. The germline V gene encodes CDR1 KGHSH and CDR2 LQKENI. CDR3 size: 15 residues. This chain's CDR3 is CASSPRQISGNTIYF. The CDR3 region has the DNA TGTGCCAGCTCACCACGGCAAATCTCTGGAAACACCATATATTTT.